This passage covers 17 T cell receptor beta chains from one sample sequenced in a study of blood T cell repertoires in COVID-19. The assay was immunoSEQ multiplex PCR, and TCRdb's table has in-frame clones only and misses some. The sample carries approximately 60,000 clones, over 75% recorded once. The specimen sequenced was peripheral blood. The receptors here all came from a man in his 60s with acute or convalescent COVID-19.

The rearrangement uses TRBV5-1 and TRBJ2-3, with 8 nucleotides matching TRBD2. V lost 2 bases, J lost 2 bases, and 4 bases stayed unmatched. Germline V lookup: CDR1 SGHRS, CDR2 YFSETQ. This CDR3 has 15 residues. The CDR3 sequence is CASSLIAGFTDTQYF. The CDR3 DNA follows: TGCGCCAGCAGCTTAATAGCGGGGTTCACAGATACGCAGTATTTT.

CDR3 protein: CASRGQVSYNSPLHF. The CDR3 DNA follows: TGTGCCAGTCGAGGACAGGTTTCCTATAATTCACCCCTCCACTTT. The chain is built from TRBV19 and TRBJ1-6, with TRBD1 matching over 7 bases. V lost 8 bases to trimming and J lost 1 base; unmatched junction nucleotides: 5. The CDR3 spans 15 residues. Germline V CDR1 and CDR2: LNHDA, SQIVND (reference sequence).

The gene calls are TRBV9 and TRBJ2-1, with D perhaps matching TRBD2 (6 bases). Germline assignment: CDR1 SGDLS and CDR2 YYNGEE. The CDR3 is 16 amino acids. V lost 0 bases to trimming and J lost 5 bases, with 15 bases between them. The CDR3 region has the DNA TGTGCCAGCAGCGTAGGATGGGGGGAGACTCACAATGAGCAGTTCTTC. It translates to CASSVGWGETHNEQFF.

The chain has TRBV6-2 or TRBV6-3 and TRBJ1-5, with 8 nucleotides matching TRBD1. The germline gives CDR1 MNHEY, CDR2 SVGEGT. This CDR3 is built from 17 residues. V lost 2 bases to trimming and J lost 0 bases; unmatched junction nucleotides: 6. The CDR3 DNA follows: TGTGCCAGCAGTTACCCGAGGACAGGGCTTAGCAATCAGCCCCAGCATTTT. Translating it yields CASSYPRTGLSNQPQHF.

The chain employs TRBV19 and TRBJ1-4; weak D call: TRBD1 (6 bases). V was trimmed by 4 bases and J by 7 bases, leaving 13 bases between them. This CDR3 comprises 14 residues. Germline V gene sequence: CDR1 LNHDA, CDR2 SQIVND (reference sequence). The CDR3 protein is CASSKGDGSEKLFF. CDR3 nucleotide sequence: TGTGCCAGTAGTAAGGGGGATGGGAGTGAAAAACTGTTTTTT.

The rearrangement uses TRBV18 and TRBJ2-1; 7 positions match TRBD1. The ends lost 3 bases at V and 2 bases at J; junction bases unmatched: 4. The CDR3 extends over 15 amino acids. Looked up from germline, CDR1 is KGHSH and CDR2 is LQKENI. This CDR3 is CASSPYGTAYNEQFF. CDR3 bases: TGTGCCAGCTCACCTTACGGGACAGCCTACAATGAGCAGTTCTTC.

This clone has more than one count but fewer than ten. The chain is built from TRBV25-1 and TRBJ2-3; 9 bases are a match to TRBD1. Germline-derived CDR1 and CDR2 are MGHDK and SYGVNS. Losses at the gene ends were 1 base for V and 2 bases for J; bases not matched to a gene: 7. The length of the CDR3 is 17 residues. The CDR3, as DNA: TGTGCCAGCAGTGAATCGCTGACAGGGGGACCCACAGATACGCAGTATTTT. Its protein is CASSESLTGGPTDTQYF.

V usage is TRBV11-2 and J usage is TRBJ2-3; D ambiguous. The V and J ends lost 0 bases and 1 base respectively, with 5 bases between them. CDR1 is SGHAT and CDR2 is FQNNGV in the germline V gene. This CDR3 spans 14 amino acids. In DNA form, the CDR3 reads TGTGCCAGCAGCTTAGACCGAGGCACAGATACGCAGTATTTT. Its translation is CASSLDRGTDTQYF. Based on the CDR3 plus reference TRBV11-2 and TRBJ2-3, the full variable domain is EAGVAQSPRYKIIEKRQSVAFWCNPISGHATLYWYQQILGQGPKLLIQFQNNGVVDDSQLPKDRFSAERLKGVDSTLKIQPAKLEDSAVYLCASSLDRGTDTQYFGPGTRLTVL.

This sequence joins TRBV6-1 and TRBJ1-2; D might be TRBD1 (5 bases). CDR3 length: 14 residues. V was trimmed by 2 bases and J by 5 bases, leaving 12 bases between them. The germline gives CDR1 MNHNS, CDR2 SASEGT. DNA of the CDR3: TGTGCCAGCAGTGAATCGGGACTAGGATATGGCTACACCTTC. It yields the protein CASSESGLGYGYTF.

J is TRBJ1-6 and V is TRBV5-4; D is possibly TRBD1 (6 bases). With 4 bases removed from V and 7 bases from J, the gap between germline ends came to 12 bases. The CDR3 runs to 14 residues. Germline V CDR1 and CDR2: SGHNT, YYREEE (reference sequence). CDR3 sequence reads: CASSPDRVNSPLHF. The CDR3 DNA sequence: TGTGCCAGCAGCCCGGACAGAGTGAATTCACCCCTCCACTTT. The complete variable domain, with remaining parts taken from reference TRBV5-4 and TRBJ1-6, reads ETGVTQSPTHLIKTRGQQVTLRCSSQSGHNTVSWYQQALGQGPQFIFQYYREEENGRGNFPPRFSGLQFPNYSSELNVNALELDDSALYLCASSPDRVNSPLHFGNGTRLTVT.

The rearrangement joins TRBV29-1 to TRBJ1-3, with 7 bases matching TRBD1. This CDR3 region has 14 residues. The V segment lost 6 bases and the J segment 2 bases; nucleotides outside the gene matches: 7. Germline-derived CDR1 and CDR2 are SQVTM and ANQGSEA. The CDR3 sequence: CSVGLGQTGNTIYF. CDR3 nucleotides: TGCAGCGTAGGTTTGGGACAGACTGGAAACACCATATATTTT. The full variable domain, completed using reference TRBV29-1 and TRBJ1-3, is SAVISQKPSRDICQRGTSLTIQCQVDSQVTMMFWYRQQPGQSLTLIATANQGSEATYESGFVIDKFPISRPNLTFSTLTVSNMSPEDSSIYLCSVGLGQTGNTIYFGEGSWLTVV.

This clone was picked up one time. This rearrangement joins TRBV29-1 to TRBJ1-4, with D unclear. V lost 3 bases, J lost 8 bases, and 10 bases lay in between. The CDR3 covers 12 residues. Germline V CDR1 and CDR2: SQVTM, ANQGSEA. The DNA of the CDR3 is TGCAGCGTTGATGGAAGCGAAGAAAAACTGTTTTTT. Residues: CSVDGSEEKLFF. The full variable domain, with the rest looked up from reference TRBV29-1 and TRBJ1-4, is SAVISQKPSRDICQRGTSLTIQCQVDSQVTMMFWYRQQPGQSLTLIATANQGSEATYESGFVIDKFPISRPNLTFSTLTVSNMSPEDSSIYLCSVDGSEEKLFFGSGTQLSVL.

The chain couples TRBV7-9 to TRBJ1-5; TRBD1 might be the D (5 bases). Germline CDR1 SEHNR, CDR2 FQNEAQ (reference sequence). Trimming took off 1 base at V and 4 bases at J, with 8 bases between the two ends. The CDR3 spans 14 residues. DNA for the CDR3: TGTGCCAGCAGCTTAGGGGCAGGGAATCAGCCCCAGCATTTT. Its protein is CASSLGAGNQPQHF.

V gene TRBV6-5 combines with J gene TRBJ2-1; D is perhaps TRBD1 (6 bases). The CDR3 covers 13 residues. V lost 7 bases and J 6 bases, leaving 13 bases between the germline ends. The germline V gene has CDR1 MNHEY and CDR2 SVGAGI. The DNA for the CDR3 is TGTGCCAGCACCGAGACAGGCGGCAATGAGCAGTTCTTC. Protein sequence: CASTETGGNEQFF.

The chain uses TRBV6-6 and TRBJ1-4; D may be TRBD1 (5 bases). This CDR3 has 16 residues. The V and J ends lost 3 bases and 4 bases respectively, with 15 bases between them. Germline V gene lookup returns CDR1 MNHNY and CDR2 SVGAGI (reference sequence). The DNA of the CDR3 is TGTGCCAGCAGTTATTCTAAACAGGAGAATAATGAAAAACTGTTTTTT. Translation: CASSYSKQENNEKLFF.

The chain couples TRBV27 to TRBJ2-3; the D gene is possibly TRBD1 (6 bases). The germline V gene encodes CDR1 MNHEY and CDR2 SMNVEV (reference sequence). This CDR3 comprises 12 residues. The ends were cut back, 6 bases at V and 9 bases at J, with 13 bases in the middle. DNA of the CDR3: TGTGCCAGCAGACTAGGCCAGGGGACGCAGTATTTT. This sequence encodes CASRLGQGTQYF.

The DNA for the CDR3 is TGTGCCAGCAGTGACAAGGGGCCCCTAGGGAACATTCAGTACTTC. Protein product: CASSDKGPLGNIQYF. The chain couples TRBV6-4 to TRBJ2-4, with TRBD1 as a possible D gene (5 bases). The CDR3 is 15 residues long. Germline CDR1 is MRHNA and CDR2 is SNTAGT. Trimming took off 2 bases at V and 7 bases at J, with 15 bases between the two ends.